Following are 23 T cell receptor beta chains from one sample sequenced in a study of blood T cell repertoires in COVID-19. TCRdb's copy holds only in-frame clones and misses some; the assay was immunoSEQ multiplex PCR. The repertoire holds over 200,000 clones, with 88% as singletons. The sample was peripheral blood. These receptors were collected from a middle-aged woman who had recovered from COVID-19.

In DNA, the CDR3 is TGTGCCAGCACCAAATACAGGGGGGGGTACTATGGCTACACCTTC. It translates to CASTKYRGGYYGYTF. This rearrangement joins TRBV6-5 to TRBJ1-2; the match to TRBD1 covers 8 bases. J gave up 3 bases and V 7 bases, and 10 bases lay outside the gene matches. CDR1 and CDR2 from the germline V gene are MNHEY and SVGAGI. The CDR3 is 15 residues long.

The chain is built from TRBV19 and TRBJ1-5, with 9 bases lining up with TRBD1. With 7 bases clipped from V and 2 bases from J, the junction kept 9 bases outside the gene matches. CDR1 is LNHDA and CDR2 is SQIVND in the germline V gene (reference sequence). The length of the CDR3 is 16 residues. Here the CDR3 reads CASNPDRGGRNQPQHF. The CDR3 DNA follows: TGTGCCAGTAACCCCGACAGGGGGGGACGCAATCAGCCCCAGCATTTT.

This chain connects TRBV6-5 to TRBJ1-3; D perhaps matches TRBD1 (5 bases). Trimming stripped 6 bases from V and 4 bases from J, with 13 bases between. This CDR3 has 14 amino acids. Germline V lookup: CDR1 MNHEY, CDR2 SVGAGI. The CDR3 DNA is TGTGCCAGCAGGCCCCAGGGATCGGGAAACACCATATATTTT. This codes for CASRPQGSGNTIYF.

This clone was seen a single time. V and J are TRBV30 and TRBJ1-3; D uncertain. The germline V and J ends were trimmed by 8 bases and 0 bases, with 17 bases remaining between them. Germline V lookup: CDR1 GTSNPN, CDR2 SVGIG (reference sequence). The CDR3 contains 15 residues. CDR3 region: CAVPVPPYSGNTIYF. The DNA for the CDR3 is TGTGCCGTACCGGTGCCTCCGTACTCTGGAAACACCATATATTTT.

The chain joins TRBV9 to TRBJ1-2, with a tentative D call TRBD1 (5 bases). CDR1 and CDR2 (germline): SGDLS, YYNGEE. V was clipped by 3 bases and J by 4 bases, with 16 bases between them. The CDR3 totals 15 residues. The CDR3 is CASSAGGGSSYGYTF. For the CDR3, the DNA is TGTGCCAGCAGCGCCGGGGGAGGGAGCAGCTATGGCTACACCTTC.

The rearrangement uses TRBV11-3 and TRBJ2-1, with TRBD2 identical over 9 bases. J was trimmed by 9 bases and V by 4 bases; bases with no gene match: 4. Germline lookup yields CDR1 SGHNT and CDR2 YENEEA. The CDR3 runs 13 residues. As DNA, the CDR3 is TGTGCCAGCAGCTCACGCGGGGGGGTTGAGCAGTTCTTC. It codes for CASSSRGGVEQFF.

The sample holds a few counts of this clone. The chain has TRBV29-1 and TRBJ2-7; D call uncertain. The germline V and J ends were trimmed by 4 bases and 6 bases, with 16 bases remaining between them. The CDR3 spans 13 residues. CDR1 and CDR2 from the germline V gene are SQVTM and ANQGSEA. The CDR3 loop reads CSVALRPSGEQYF. The CDR3 region has the DNA TGCAGCGTTGCCCTCAGACCATCGGGCGAGCAGTACTTC.

The chain has TRBV12-3 or TRBV12-4 and TRBJ1-1; D not certain. Between the trimmed V and J ends, which lost 7 bases and 6 bases, there was a span of 9 bases. There are 11 residues in the CDR3. The CDR3 DNA follows: TGTGCCAGCACACTGGGCTCTGAAGCTTTCTTT. As protein: CASTLGSEAFF.

This rearrangement joins TRBV5-1 to TRBJ2-5; 9 nucleotides match TRBD1. CDR3 length: 14 residues. V gave up 4 bases and J gave up 3 bases; unmatched junction bases: 4. Germline loops: CDR1 SGHRS, CDR2 YFSETQ. CDR3 DNA sequence: TGCGCCAGCAGCGACCGACAGGGGGAAGAGACCCAGTACTTC. Translating it yields CASSDRQGEETQYF. The full variable domain, in which reference TRBV5-1 and TRBJ2-5 provide the parts outside the CDR3, is KAGVTQTPRYLIKTRGQQVTLSCSPISGHRSVSWYQQTPGQGLQFLFEYFSETQRNKGNFPGRFSGRQFSNSRSEMNVSTLELGDSALYLCASSDRQGEETQYFGPGTRLLVL.

The chain combines TRBV18 with TRBJ1-4; TRBD1 agrees at 7 bases. V shed 4 bases and J 5 bases; nucleotides not matched to a gene: 10. From germline, CDR1 is KGHSH and CDR2 LQKENI. This CDR3 spans 16 amino acids. The CDR3 nucleotides are TGTGCCAGCTCACTCGACAGGGCTGGGGGGAATGAAAAACTGTTTTTT. This translates into CASSLDRAGGNEKLFF. Variable domain in full (rest from reference TRBV18 and TRBJ1-4): NAGVMQNPRHLVRRRGQEARLRCSPMKGHSHVYWYRQLPEEGLKFMVYLQKENIIDESGMPKERFSAEFPKEGPSILRIQQVVRGDSAAYFCASSLDRAGGNEKLFFGSGTQLSVL.

CDR3 bases: TGCGCCAGCGGAGAACTAGCCGGGTTCCGTACCGGGGAGCTGTTTTTT. Its protein is CASGELAGFRTGELFF. The genes are TRBV10-2 and TRBJ2-2, with TRBD2 as a possible D gene (6 bases). Trimming stripped 8 bases from V and 5 bases from J, with 21 bases between. Germline V gene lookup returns CDR1 WSHSY and CDR2 SAAADI. The CDR3 spans 16 residues.

This sequence joins TRBV10-1 and TRBJ1-1, with D unresolved. CDR1 is WNHNN, CDR2 SYGVQD, per germline (reference sequence). This CDR3 has 13 amino acids. V was shortened by 2 bases and J by 5 bases, with 9 bases between the two germline ends. CDR3 loop: CASSERVLTEAFF. CDR3 DNA sequence: TGCGCCAGCAGTGAGCGTGTCCTAACTGAAGCTTTCTTT.

V gene TRBV11-2 combines with J gene TRBJ1-1; TRBD1 matches at 12 bases. The J segment lost 8 bases and the V segment lost 1 base, leaving 8 bases of the junction unmatched. CDR3 length: 16 residues. Germline lookup yields CDR1 SGHAT and CDR2 FQNNGV. CDR3 coding DNA: TGTGCCAGCAGCTTAGGTGGGCGGGACAGGGGGCAGGAAGCTTTCTTT. Encoded protein: CASSLGGRDRGQEAFF.

V gene TRBV11-3 combines with J gene TRBJ2-1; D ambiguous. This CDR3 is built from 12 residues. Germline V gene sequence: CDR1 SGHNT, CDR2 YENEEA. Trimming cost V 0 bases and J 7 bases, with 4 bases left between them. The CDR3, as DNA: TGTGCCAGCAGCTTAGATATTAATGAGCAGTTCTTC. It is translated as CASSLDINEQFF. Drawing the rest from reference TRBV11-3 and TRBJ2-1, the complete variable domain is EAGVVQSPRYKIIEKKQPVAFWCNPISGHNTLYWYLQNLGQGPELLIRYENEEAVDDSQLPKDRFSAERLKGVDSTLKIQPAELGDSAVYLCASSLDINEQFFGPGTRLTVL.

This chain links TRBV10-2 with TRBJ1-5; D is undetermined. From germline, CDR1 is WSHSY and CDR2 SAAADI. The CDR3 is made up of 15 amino acids. V was clipped by 2 bases and J by 6 bases, with 14 bases between them. As DNA, the CDR3 is TGCGCCAGCAGTGAGCCCCCGAACACGGGTCAGCCCCAGCATTTT. It yields the protein CASSEPPNTGQPQHF.

The rearrangement uses TRBV5-1 and TRBJ2-3, with D maybe TRBD2 (6 bases). V lost 5 bases and J 2 bases, leaving 15 bases between the germline ends. The CDR3 extends over 15 amino acids. Germline loops: CDR1 SGHRS, CDR2 YFSETQ. The CDR3 coding sequence is TGCGCCAGCAGGGCGGGGCTCCTGCCCACAGATACGCAGTATTTT. This translates into CASRAGLLPTDTQYF.

This chain joins TRBV5-4 and TRBJ2-7; 7 positions match TRBD2. The V gene's germline CDR1 is SGHNT and CDR2 YYREEE (reference sequence). With V trimmed by 4 bases and J by 4 bases, 8 bases remained unmatched. The CDR3 totals 14 residues. CDR3 loop: CASSTGTTLYEQYF. The CDR3 DNA follows: TGTGCCAGCAGCACCGGGACTACCCTATACGAGCAGTACTTC.

This clone was seen once. The CDR3, as DNA: TGCGCCAGCAGCCATCCCCGGGGTGAGCAGTTCTTC. Translated, it gives CASSHPRGEQFF. The rearrangement uses TRBV4-1 and TRBJ2-1; perhaps TRBD2 as D (5 bases). The V end was cut by 3 bases, the J end by 9 bases, with 9 bases between. The germline CDR1 and CDR2 sequences are MGHRA and YSYEKL. CDR3 length: 12 residues.

The chain has TRBV9 and TRBJ2-5; perhaps TRBD2 as D (5 bases). The CDR3 is 16 amino acids. Germline V CDR1 and CDR2: SGDLS, YYNGEE. V lost 4 bases, J lost 2 bases, and 18 bases lay in between. The CDR3 reads CASSPREGSAQETQYF. In DNA form, the CDR3 reads TGTGCCAGCAGCCCTCGCGAGGGCTCGGCTCAAGAGACCCAGTACTTC.

V gene TRBV7-7 combines with J gene TRBJ2-1; tentative D call: TRBD2 (6 bases). V lost 5 bases to trimming and J lost 4 bases, with 21 bases between them. This CDR3 contains 17 residues. The germline CDR1 and CDR2 sequences are SSHAT and FNYEAQ (reference sequence). Here the CDR3 DNA reads TGTGCCAGCAGCCCCCGTGAGGTAGCGGCTAAATACAATGAGCAGTTCTTC. Protein sequence: CASSPREVAAKYNEQFF.

This clone has more than one count but fewer than ten. V and J are TRBV10-3 and TRBJ1-2; TRBD1 aligns across 7 bases. Losses at the gene ends were 9 bases for V and 8 bases for J; bases not matched to a gene: 9. The V gene's germline CDR1 is ENHRY and CDR2 SYGVKD. The CDR3 is made up of 12 amino acids. The CDR3 reads CAIRGTTGGYTF. CDR3 bases: TGTGCCATTCGGGGGACGACAGGGGGCTACACCTTC.

This chain uses TRBV7-3 with TRBJ1-1, with TRBD1 matching over 8 bases. Losses at the gene ends were 4 bases for V and 6 bases for J; bases not matched to a gene: 10. CDR3 length: 15 residues. Germline V gene sequence: CDR1 SGHTA, CDR2 FQGTGA. The CDR3 sequence is CASSSRTGTGAEAFF. The CDR3 DNA follows: TGTGCCAGCAGCTCCAGGACAGGGACGGGGGCTGAAGCTTTCTTT.

Concerning this clone: One junction end disagrees with the germline gene, perhaps due to a read error. The chain is built from TRBV19 and TRBJ2-1; D not certain. This CDR3 region has 13 residues. Germline CDR1 reads LNHDA; CDR2 reads SQIVND (reference sequence). As DNA, the CDR3 is TGTGCCAGTAGTACCGCCCCGCAAGCCCCTCTTATCTTC. This translates into CASSTAPQAPLIF.